These T cell receptor beta chains were read from a single sample in a study of cytomegalovirus exposure and HLA in healthy donors. Clones were sequenced by immunoSEQ multiplex PCR, and TCRdb holds only the in-frame ones, with some missing. In the table there are 200,000 to 250,000 clones, roughly 81% of which are singletons. Sequencing input: PBMCs. These receptors were collected from a girl aged 2-10 years in good health and CMV-seronegative. CDR3s leave out the opening cysteine and the closing phenylalanine or tryptophan.

>TRBJ1-1|TRBV7-9
ASSLRRNTEAF
>TRBJ1-1|TRBV7-9
ASSRQRPTGGEAF
>TRBJ1-3|TRBV6-5
ASSSTSLGGNTIY
>TRBJ2-7|TRBV7-7
ASSLRLGYEQY
>TRBJ1-1|TRBV6-5
ASSYGGGEVTEAF
>TRBJ1-1|TRBV30
AWSANRGYFGQAF
>TRBJ2-3|TRBV6-1
ASSLTRTRTDTQY
>TRBJ2-3|TRBV5-1
ASSPRLAGGPWSTDTQY
>TRBJ2-6|TRBV5-4
ASRLGLRESGANVLT
>TRBJ1-6|TRBV19
ASSGRADSPLH
>TRBJ1-1|TRBV27
ASSLSATVNTEAF
>TRBJ1-2|TRBV5-1
ASSLAAGEGYT
>TRBJ2-7|TRBV4-2
ASSQVSRTGKYEQY
>TRBJ1-5|TRBV15
ATSGERNQPQH
>TRBJ2-1|TRBV19
ASTGVPYNEQF
>TRBJ2-7|TRBV4-1
ASRPKTDRAYEQY
>TRBJ2-1|TRBV6-5
ASSYRDRGYNEQF
>TRBJ1-1|TRBV29-1
SQPSGRTEAF
>TRBJ2-7|TRBV10-3
AISESRLAGGEQY
>TRBJ1-1|TRBV5-1
ASSLAGGAVRTEAF
>TRBJ1-6|TRBV6-5
ASSYERSGSPLH
>TRBJ2-1|TRBV5-6
ASSLRVYNEQF
>TRBJ2-7|TRBV10-2
ASSEERLRTYEQY
>TRBJ1-4|TRBV5-1
ASSFRVSGTGEGKLF
>TRBJ2-7|TRBV27
ASSPGSPLAEQY
>TRBJ2-5|TRBV4-2
ASSQDGREETQY
>TRBJ2-1|TRBV10-3
AISEDVAAYYNEQF
>TRBJ2-5|TRBV2
ASSGLLVDPILQETQY
>TRBJ1-3|TRBV7-9
SSSPRTRTFGNTIY
>TRBJ2-5|TRBV5-1
ASSIRDYPQETQY
>TRBJ1-1|TRBV29-1
SVGQGATEAF
>TRBJ2-2|TRBV5-4
ASSLEMGQPGELF
>TRBJ2-7|TRBV18
ASSPLETVMYEQY
>TRBJ1-4|TRBV19
ASRLVGTGREKLF
>TRBJ2-7|TRBV5-4
ASSFAGPLGEQY
>TRBJ1-5|TRBV5-8
ASSRGQALNQPQH
>TRBJ2-2|TRBV5-4
ASRGTSGGNTGELF
>TRBJ2-5|TRBV27
ASSFRRLAGLPQTQY
>TRBJ2-1|TRBV10-3
AISEGDRGF
>TRBJ1-6|TRBV27
ASSLLNFAPLH
>TRBJ2-3|TRBV6-1
ASRRLATSTDTQY
>TRBJ2-5|TRBV18
ASSPGLARETQY
>TRBJ2-5|TRBV7-8
ASSLDMTSGFQETQY
>TRBJ2-7|TRBV7-9
ASTQGHYEQY
>TRBJ2-7|TRBV7-9
ASSLEGGASYEQY
>TRBJ2-1|TRBV5-1
ASSRGGLAGDAEVGQQF
>TRBJ2-7|TRBV6-5
ASSYGSGKRAYEQY
>TRBJ1-1|TRBV5-8
ASSLGQGRTEAF
>TRBJ2-3|TRBV7-9
ASSRRAGSTDTQY
>-|TRBV6-6
ASSYSASGMYEQY
>TRBJ2-7|TRBV7-9
ASSLVDSEQY
>TRBJ2-5|TRBV5-4
ASSSRTSGYETQY
>TRBJ2-3|TRBV5-1
ASSLAIQYRGRTDTQY
>TRBJ2-5|TRBV16
ASSQDRDGTQY
>TRBJ2-3|TRBV5-5
ASSLVQRGNLDTQY